This TCR beta chain originates from a study of cytomegalovirus exposure and HLA in healthy donors. Notes on the study in general: Accurate prediction of most subjects' HLA-A and HLA-B alleles from TCR beta sequences was reported. Other equally common chains were less clonally expanded than HLA-associated TCR beta chains, a later analysis showed.

The CDR3 has 19 amino acids. Germline loops: CDR1 SEHNR, CDR2 FQNEAQ (reference sequence). The J segment lost 6 bases and the V segment lost 6 bases, leaving 21 bases of the junction unmatched. The PCR employed 60 Vbeta primers together with 13 Jbeta primers. Measured with immunoSEQ multiplex PCR; TCRdb has only the in-frame clones, and not every one. The repertoire consists of around 300,000 clones, with around two thirds occurring once and the leading ten covering around 2.3%. To note about this clone: The antigen remains unidentified.

The chain has TRBV7-9 and TRBJ2-2; 8 bases align to TRBD2. Sequencing used PBMCs. This receptor was taken from a female donor in good health and CMV-seronegative. CDR3 sequence (DNA): TGTGCCAGCAGAAGTACCTGGGGGCCCGGGAGGGCCGATGCCGGGGAGCTGTTTTTT. It is translated as CASRSTWGPGRADAGELFF.